This entry is about one TCR beta chain. Its antigen is still unknown. These data belong to a study of graft-versus-host responses after intestinal transplantation. Turning to the study itself: Recipients had transplants, and these were multivisceral, liver-intestinal, or isolated intestinal. Anti-thymocyte globulin was used for induction in all recipients, who then took tacrolimus and steroids for 3 to 4 years.

The study's findings and limits: Recipient-marrow GvH clones were detected, some having first appeared in ileum or blood. High graft-versus-host to host-versus-graft clonal ratios were seen in allografts of patients with graft-donor T cell macrochimerism.

The V and J ends lost 2 bases and 4 bases respectively, with 9 bases between them. The CDR3 contains 14 residues. Germline V gene data show CDR1 as MNHNS and CDR2 as SASEGT. The protocol was immunoSEQ multiplex PCR, while the TCRdb copy is restricted to in-frame clones and leaves out a portion. Here the sample spans around 99,000 clones, approximately 86% being singletons. The sample consisted of unstimulated CD4+ T cells sorted from spleen or lymph node cells, taken before transplant. This rearrangement joins TRBV6-1 to TRBJ1-3; tentative D call: TRBD1 (6 bases). This TCR was recovered from a human donor who was the organ donor for an intestinal transplant. CDR3 region: CASSEWGGGNTIYF. The CDR3, as DNA: TGTGCCAGCAGTGAATGGGGGGGCGGAAACACCATATATTTT.